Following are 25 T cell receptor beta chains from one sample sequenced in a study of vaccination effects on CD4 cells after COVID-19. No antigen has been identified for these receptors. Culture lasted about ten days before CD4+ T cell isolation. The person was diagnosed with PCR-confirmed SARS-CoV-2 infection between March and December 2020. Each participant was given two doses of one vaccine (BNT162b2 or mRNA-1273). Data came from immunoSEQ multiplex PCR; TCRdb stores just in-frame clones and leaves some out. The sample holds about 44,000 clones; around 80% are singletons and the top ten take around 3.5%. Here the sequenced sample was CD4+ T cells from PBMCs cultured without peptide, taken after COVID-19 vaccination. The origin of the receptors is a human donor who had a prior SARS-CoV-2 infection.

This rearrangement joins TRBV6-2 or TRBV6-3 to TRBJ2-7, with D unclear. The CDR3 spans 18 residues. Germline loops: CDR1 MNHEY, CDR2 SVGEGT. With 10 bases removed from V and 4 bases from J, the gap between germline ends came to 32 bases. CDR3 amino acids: CAISSYIDRAASRYEQYF. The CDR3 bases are TGTGCCATCAGCAGTTACATAGACCGGGCTGCGTCAAGGTACGAGCAGTACTTC.

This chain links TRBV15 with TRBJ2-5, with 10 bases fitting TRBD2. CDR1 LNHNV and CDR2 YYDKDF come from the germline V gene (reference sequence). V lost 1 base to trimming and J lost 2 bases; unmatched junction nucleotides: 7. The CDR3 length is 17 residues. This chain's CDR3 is CATSRVASGGLQETQYF. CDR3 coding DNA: TGTGCCACCAGCAGAGTTGCTAGCGGGGGACTTCAAGAGACCCAGTACTTC.

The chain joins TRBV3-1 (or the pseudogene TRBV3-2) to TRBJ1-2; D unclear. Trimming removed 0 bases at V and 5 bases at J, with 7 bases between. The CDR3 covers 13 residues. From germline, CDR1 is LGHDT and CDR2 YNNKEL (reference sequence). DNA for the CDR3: TGTGCCAGCAGCCAAGATTTGGGGTATGGCTACACCTTC. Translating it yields CASSQDLGYGYTF.

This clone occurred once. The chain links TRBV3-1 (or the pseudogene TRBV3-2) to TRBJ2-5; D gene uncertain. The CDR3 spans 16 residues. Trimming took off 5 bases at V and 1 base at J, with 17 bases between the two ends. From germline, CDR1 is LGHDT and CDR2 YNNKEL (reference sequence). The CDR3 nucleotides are TGTGCCAGCAGCTCCCGGAAGGTCTTCACCCAAGAGACCCAGTACTTC. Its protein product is CASSSRKVFTQETQYF.

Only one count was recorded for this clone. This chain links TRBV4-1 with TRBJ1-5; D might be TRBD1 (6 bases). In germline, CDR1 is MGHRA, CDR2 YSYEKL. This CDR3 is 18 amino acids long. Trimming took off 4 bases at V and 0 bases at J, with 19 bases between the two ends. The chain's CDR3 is CASSPLGGPQLSNQPQHF. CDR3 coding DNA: TGCGCCAGCAGCCCCCTGGGGGGGCCGCAACTTAGCAATCAGCCCCAGCATTTT.

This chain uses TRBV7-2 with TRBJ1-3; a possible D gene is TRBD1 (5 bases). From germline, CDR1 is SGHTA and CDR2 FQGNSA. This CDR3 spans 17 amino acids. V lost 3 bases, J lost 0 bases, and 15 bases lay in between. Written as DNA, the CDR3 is TGTGCCAGCAGCTTTAGGCAGGGTGCCCTCTCTGGAAACACCATATATTTT. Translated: CASSFRQGALSGNTIYF. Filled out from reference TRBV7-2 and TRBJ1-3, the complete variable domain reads GAGVSQSPSNKVTEKGKDVELRCDPISGHTALYWYRQSLGQGLEFLIYFQGNSAPDKSGLPSDRFSAERTGGSVSTLTIQRTQQEDSAVYLCASSFRQGALSGNTIYFGEGSWLTVV.

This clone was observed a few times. The CDR3 reads CASSPSGTEETQYF. The CDR3 DNA is TGTGCCAGCAGCCCGTCGGGGACTGAAGAGACCCAGTACTTC. The chain has TRBV7-2 and TRBJ2-5; D is possibly TRBD2 (6 bases). The CDR3 totals 14 residues. Trimming pared 5 bases from V and 3 bases from J, leaving 13 bases between. Germline-derived CDR1 and CDR2 are SGHTA and FQGNSA.

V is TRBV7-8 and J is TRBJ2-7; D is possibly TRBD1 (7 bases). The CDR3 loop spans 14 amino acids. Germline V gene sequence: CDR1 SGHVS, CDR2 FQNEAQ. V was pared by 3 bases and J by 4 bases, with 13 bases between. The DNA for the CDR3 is TGTGCCAGCAGCTTTCCAGGGGGGTCTTACGAGCAGTACTTC. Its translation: CASSFPGGSYEQYF.

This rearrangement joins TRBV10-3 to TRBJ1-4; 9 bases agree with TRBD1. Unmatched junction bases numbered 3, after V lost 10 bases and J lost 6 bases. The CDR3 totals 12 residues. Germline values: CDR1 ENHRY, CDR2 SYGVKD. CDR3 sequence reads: CATGTGYEKLFF. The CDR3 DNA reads TGTGCCACCGGGACAGGGTATGAAAAACTGTTTTTT.

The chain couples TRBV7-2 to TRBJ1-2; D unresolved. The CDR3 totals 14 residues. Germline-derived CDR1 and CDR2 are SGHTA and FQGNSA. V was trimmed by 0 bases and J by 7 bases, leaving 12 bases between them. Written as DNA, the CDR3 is TGTGCCAGCAGCTTAGCCCAGACCCTCGGTGGCTACACCTTC. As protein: CASSLAQTLGGYTF.

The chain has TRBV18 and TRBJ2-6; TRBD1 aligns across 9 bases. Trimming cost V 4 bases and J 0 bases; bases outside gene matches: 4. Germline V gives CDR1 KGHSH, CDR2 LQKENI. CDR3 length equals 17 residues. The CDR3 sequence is CASSQGQGRSGANVLTF. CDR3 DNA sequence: TGTGCCAGCTCACAAGGACAGGGGCGCTCTGGGGCCAACGTCCTGACTTTC.

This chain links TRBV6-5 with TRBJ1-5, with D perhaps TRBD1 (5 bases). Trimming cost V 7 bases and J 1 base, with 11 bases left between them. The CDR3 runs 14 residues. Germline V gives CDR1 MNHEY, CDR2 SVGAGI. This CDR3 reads CASTRQTSNQPQHF. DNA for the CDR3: TGTGCCAGCACGAGACAGACAAGCAATCAGCCCCAGCATTTT.

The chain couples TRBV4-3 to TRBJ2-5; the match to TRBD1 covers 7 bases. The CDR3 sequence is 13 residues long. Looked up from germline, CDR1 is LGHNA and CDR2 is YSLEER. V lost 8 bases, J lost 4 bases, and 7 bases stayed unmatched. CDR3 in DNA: TGCGCCAGCGCCACGTACAGGGGAGAGACCCAGTACTTC. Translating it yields CASATYRGETQYF.

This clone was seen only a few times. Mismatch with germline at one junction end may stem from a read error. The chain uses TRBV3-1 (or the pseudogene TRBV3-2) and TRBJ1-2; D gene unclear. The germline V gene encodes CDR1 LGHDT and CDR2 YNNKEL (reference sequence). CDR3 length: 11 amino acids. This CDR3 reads CASSQGQRWSF. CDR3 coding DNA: TGTGCCAGCAGCCAAGGGCAGCGCTGGTCCTTC.

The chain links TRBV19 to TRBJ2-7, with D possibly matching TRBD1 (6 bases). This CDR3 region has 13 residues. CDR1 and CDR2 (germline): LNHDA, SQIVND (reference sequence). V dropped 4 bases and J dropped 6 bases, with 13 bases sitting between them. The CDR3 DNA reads TGTGCCAGTAGTAGGACAGTTGTCGGCGAGCAGTACTTC. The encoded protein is CASSRTVVGEQYF.

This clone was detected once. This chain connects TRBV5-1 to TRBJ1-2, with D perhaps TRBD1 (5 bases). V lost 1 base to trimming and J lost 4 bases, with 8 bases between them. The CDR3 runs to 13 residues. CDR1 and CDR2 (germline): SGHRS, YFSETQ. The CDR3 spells CASSLQTAYGYTF. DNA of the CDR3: TGCGCCAGCAGCTTGCAGACAGCCTATGGCTACACCTTC.

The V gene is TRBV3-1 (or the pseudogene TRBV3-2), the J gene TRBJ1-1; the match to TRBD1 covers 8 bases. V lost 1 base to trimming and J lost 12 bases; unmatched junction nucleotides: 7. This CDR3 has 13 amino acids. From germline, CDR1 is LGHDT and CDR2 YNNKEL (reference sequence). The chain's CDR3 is CASSQGRGLRSFF. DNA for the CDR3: TGTGCCAGCAGCCAAGGCAGGGGGCTTAGGTCTTTCTTT.

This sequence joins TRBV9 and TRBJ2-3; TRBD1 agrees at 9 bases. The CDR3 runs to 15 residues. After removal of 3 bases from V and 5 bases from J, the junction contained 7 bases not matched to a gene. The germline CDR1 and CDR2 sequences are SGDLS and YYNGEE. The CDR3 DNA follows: TGTGCCAGCAGCGGCCGGGACAGGGCGAAAGATACGCAGTATTTT. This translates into CASSGRDRAKDTQYF.

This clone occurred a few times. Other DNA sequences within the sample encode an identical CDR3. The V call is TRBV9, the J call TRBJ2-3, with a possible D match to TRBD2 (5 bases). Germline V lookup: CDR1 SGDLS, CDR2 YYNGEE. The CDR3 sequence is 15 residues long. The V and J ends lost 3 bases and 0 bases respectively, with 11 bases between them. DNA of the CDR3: TGTGCCAGCAGCGCAGTCGGCGGGAGCACAGATACGCAGTATTTT. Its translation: CASSAVGGSTDTQYF.

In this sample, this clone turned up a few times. The CDR3 DNA follows: TGTGCCAGCAGTTATAAAGGGGGCCCTGGCACTGAAGCTTTCTTT. Its protein product is CASSYKGGPGTEAFF. The V and J genes are TRBV6-6 and TRBJ1-1, with 7 bases that match TRBD1. The CDR3 is 15 residues long. Germline V lookup: CDR1 MNHNY, CDR2 SVGAGI (reference sequence). V lost 3 bases to trimming and J lost 4 bases; unmatched junction nucleotides: 8.

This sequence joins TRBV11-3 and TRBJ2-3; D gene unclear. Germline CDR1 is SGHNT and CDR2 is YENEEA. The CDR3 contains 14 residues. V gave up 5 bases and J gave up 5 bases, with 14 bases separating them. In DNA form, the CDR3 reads TGTGCCAGCAGCCCCCCCCAGCTGGGAGATACGCAGTATTTT. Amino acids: CASSPPQLGDTQYF.

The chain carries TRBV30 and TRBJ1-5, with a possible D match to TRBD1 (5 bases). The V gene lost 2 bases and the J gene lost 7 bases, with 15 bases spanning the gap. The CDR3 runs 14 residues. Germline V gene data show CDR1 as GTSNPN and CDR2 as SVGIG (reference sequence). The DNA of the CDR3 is TGTGCCTGGAGTCCCACCGGAGGGGCGCAGCCCCAGCATTTT. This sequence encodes CAWSPTGGAQPQHF. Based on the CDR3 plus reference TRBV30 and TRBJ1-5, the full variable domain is SQTIHQWPATLVQPVGSPLSLECTVEGTSNPNLYWYRQAAGRGLQLLFYSVGIGQISSEVPQNLSASRPQDRQFILSSKKLLLSDSGFYLCAWSPTGGAQPQHFGDGTRLSIL.

CDR3 in DNA: TGTGCCAGCAGTGAAGCAGGGGACTACTATGGCTACACCTTC. Protein product: CASSEAGDYYGYTF. This chain joins TRBV6-1 and TRBJ1-2, with D tentatively TRBD1 (5 bases). V was cut by 0 bases and J by 3 bases, with 8 bases left in between. The V gene's germline CDR1 is MNHNS and CDR2 SASEGT. The CDR3 runs to 14 residues.

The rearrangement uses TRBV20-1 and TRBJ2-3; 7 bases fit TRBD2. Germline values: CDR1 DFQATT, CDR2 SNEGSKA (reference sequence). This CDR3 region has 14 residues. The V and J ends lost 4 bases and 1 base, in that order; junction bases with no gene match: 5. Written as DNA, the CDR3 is TGCAGTGCTACTGACAGCGGGGGCACAGATACGCAGTATTTT. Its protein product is CSATDSGGTDTQYF.

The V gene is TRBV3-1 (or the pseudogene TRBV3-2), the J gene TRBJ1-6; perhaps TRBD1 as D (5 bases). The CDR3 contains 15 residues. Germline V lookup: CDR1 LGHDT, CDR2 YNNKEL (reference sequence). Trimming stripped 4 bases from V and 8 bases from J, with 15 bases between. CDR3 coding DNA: TGTGCCAGCAGCCGGGGCCAGGTGGTTGATTCACCCCTCCACTTT. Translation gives CASSRGQVVDSPLHF.